The 22 T cell receptor beta chains reported below all come from one sample, sequenced in a study of blood T cell repertoires in COVID-19. TCRdb keeps only in-frame clones here, not all; method: immunoSEQ multiplex PCR. This sample has some 500,000 clones; around nine tenths occur once, and the top ten carry roughly 7.3%. Specimen: peripheral blood. These receptors came from a woman aged 45 to 65 with COVID-19, enrolled during active disease.

V usage is TRBV10-3 and J usage is TRBJ1-2; 9 nucleotides match TRBD1. The germline gives CDR1 ENHRY, CDR2 SYGVKD. The V gene end was trimmed by 10 bases and the J gene end by 5 bases; junction bases not matched to a gene: 8. This CDR3 is built from 13 residues. CDR3 sequence: CATKLDRGYGYTF. In nucleotides, the CDR3 is TGTGCCACCAAACTTGACAGGGGGTATGGCTACACCTTC.

This chain uses TRBV5-1 with TRBJ1-2; D perhaps matches TRBD1 (5 bases). Trimming shortened V by 4 bases and J by 7 bases, and 14 bases separated the two germline ends. Germline V lookup: CDR1 SGHRS, CDR2 YFSETQ. The CDR3 spans 13 residues. CDR3 in amino acids: CASSAAGLGGYTF. In nucleotides, the CDR3 is TGCGCCAGCAGCGCCGCAGGGCTCGGTGGCTACACCTTC.

The chain has TRBV5-1 and TRBJ2-7, with D perhaps matching TRBD1 (6 bases). Germline-derived CDR1 and CDR2 are SGHRS and YFSETQ. Deletions cut 2 bases from V and 0 bases from J, with 12 bases between. The CDR3 contains 15 residues. The CDR3 protein is CASSLAGAVSYEQYF. As DNA, the CDR3 is TGCGCCAGCAGCTTAGCAGGGGCGGTCTCCTACGAGCAGTACTTC.

The chain combines TRBV5-5 with TRBJ1-1; no firm D call. This CDR3 has 14 amino acids. The germline gives CDR1 SGHKS, CDR2 YYEKEE (reference sequence). Trimming shortened V by 0 bases and J by 1 base, and 7 bases separated the two germline ends. Written as DNA, the CDR3 is TGTGCCAGCAGCTTGGCCCCGGGGAACACTGAAGCTTTCTTT. Translated, it gives CASSLAPGNTEAFF.

The chain is built from TRBV5-1 and TRBJ1-5; 7 bases map to TRBD1. Germline V gives CDR1 SGHRS, CDR2 YFSETQ. The CDR3 totals 14 residues. The V and J ends lost 4 bases and 7 bases, in that order; junction bases with no gene match: 8. The CDR3 DNA reads as TGCGCCAGCAGCCCGAGAGGGGGCGGGCAGCCCCAGCATTTT. This gives the protein CASSPRGGGQPQHF. Supplemented by reference TRBV5-1 and TRBJ1-5, the full variable domain reads KAGVTQTPRYLIKTRGQQVTLSCSPISGHRSVSWYQQTPGQGLQFLFEYFSETQRNKGNFPGRFSGRQFSNSRSEMNVSTLELGDSALYLCASSPRGGGQPQHFGDGTRLSIL.

This rearrangement joins TRBV5-8 to TRBJ1-6, with D possibly TRBD1 on 6 matching bases. V dropped 4 bases and J dropped 4 bases, with 9 bases sitting between them. Germline V gene sequence: CDR1 SGHTS, CDR2 YDEGEE. This CDR3 is built from 14 residues. CDR3 loop: CASSPGTYNSPLHF. The CDR3 DNA sequence: TGTGCCAGCAGCCCCGGGACATATAATTCACCCCTCCACTTT. Full variable domain (remainder filled in from reference TRBV5-8 and TRBJ1-6): EAGVTQSPTHLIKTRGQQATLRCSPISGHTSVYWYQQALGLGLQFLLWYDEGEERNRGNFPPRFSGRQFPNYSSELNVNALELEDSALYLCASSPGTYNSPLHFGNGTRLTVT.

This clone was observed once. The CDR3 coding sequence is TGTGCCAGCAGGGTCCCGGACAGGCCCAGAGGAGGCTATGGCTACACCTTC. Its protein product is CASRVPDRPRGGYGYTF. The chain employs TRBV5-8 and TRBJ1-2, with 7 positions matching TRBD1. CDR3 length equals 17 residues. V gave up 5 bases and J gave up 4 bases; unmatched junction bases: 17. Germline loops: CDR1 SGHTS, CDR2 YDEGEE.

This sequence joins TRBV5-1 and TRBJ2-3, with TRBD2 as a possible D gene (6 bases). Germline lookup yields CDR1 SGHRS and CDR2 YFSETQ. Trimming removed 4 bases from V and 0 bases from J, with 12 bases in between. CDR3 length equals 15 residues. The CDR3 region has the DNA TGCGCCAGCAGCCTATTCGGGAGTAGCACAGATACGCAGTATTTT. Translated, it gives CASSLFGSSTDTQYF.

The V call is TRBV30, the J call TRBJ1-1; perhaps TRBD1 as D (5 bases). CDR1 is GTSNPN, CDR2 SVGIG, per germline (reference sequence). The CDR3 runs to 13 residues. The V end was cut by 4 bases, the J end by 2 bases, with 11 bases between. The CDR3: CAWTDRPNTEAFF. In DNA form, the CDR3 reads TGTGCCTGGACCGACAGACCTAACACTGAAGCTTTCTTT.

This chain links TRBV19 with TRBJ1-1, with D unresolved. Germline V lookup: CDR1 LNHDA, CDR2 SQIVND (reference sequence). This CDR3 has 17 amino acids. The V end was cut by 9 bases, the J end by 2 bases, with 25 bases between. The CDR3 DNA follows: TGTGCCAGCCGTCCTTCCGGCCCCACGACTGCAAACACTGAAGCTTTCTTT. Translated: CASRPSGPTTANTEAFF. Full variable domain (missing parts from reference TRBV19 and TRBJ1-1): DGGITQSPKYLFRKEGQNVTLSCEQNLNHDAMYWYRQDPGQGLRLIYYSQIVNDFQKGDIAEGYSVSREKKESFPLTVTSAQKNPTAFYLCASRPSGPTTANTEAFFGQGTRLTVV.

This clone showed up just once. V usage is TRBV19 and J usage is TRBJ1-1, with 9 bases fitting TRBD1. From germline, CDR1 is LNHDA and CDR2 SQIVND (reference sequence). This CDR3 has 13 amino acids. After removal of 5 bases from V and 8 bases from J, the junction contained 6 bases not matched to a gene. CDR3: CASSVQGAGEAFF. CDR3 sequence (DNA): TGTGCCAGTAGTGTACAGGGGGCCGGGGAAGCTTTCTTT.

This clone showed up just once. V and J are TRBV3-1 (or the pseudogene TRBV3-2) and TRBJ1-2; D is uncertain. The CDR3 consists of 16 residues. Germline V lookup: CDR1 LGHDT, CDR2 YNNKEL (reference sequence). The V end was cut by 0 bases, the J end by 4 bases, with 15 bases between. CDR3 loop: CASSQEDPRHLYGYTF. For the CDR3, the DNA is TGTGCCAGCAGCCAAGAGGATCCCAGGCACCTCTATGGCTACACCTTC.

The V and J genes are TRBV11-2 and TRBJ1-2, with D unresolved. The CDR3 sequence is 15 residues long. Trimming removed 1 base from V and 4 bases from J, with 13 bases in between. Germline V gene data show CDR1 as SGHAT and CDR2 as FQNNGV. The chain's CDR3 is CASSLGQDGFYGYTF. The CDR3 nucleotides are TGTGCCAGCAGCTTAGGACAAGACGGATTCTATGGCTACACCTTC.

The chain recombines TRBV6-5 with TRBJ1-1, with TRBD1 matching over 8 bases. The germline CDR1 and CDR2 sequences are MNHEY and SVGAGI. This CDR3 has 16 residues. The V segment lost 4 bases and the J segment 1 base; nucleotides outside the gene matches: 8. Here the CDR3 reads CASSSYSGTGNTEAFF. The CDR3 DNA sequence: TGTGCCAGCAGTTCCTATTCCGGGACAGGGAACACTGAAGCTTTCTTT.

The chain employs TRBV14 and TRBJ2-1; possibly TRBD2 for D (5 bases). The length of the CDR3 is 14 residues. CDR1 is SGHDN and CDR2 is FVKESK in the germline V gene. V was pared by 1 base and J by 9 bases, with 13 bases between. In DNA, the CDR3 is TGTGCCAGCAGCCAAGTACCCTCTAGCAGTGAGCAGTTCTTC. It specifies CASSQVPSSSEQFF.

V is TRBV27 and J is TRBJ1-1, with D maybe TRBD1 (6 bases). Germline CDR1 reads MNHEY; CDR2 reads SMNVEV (reference sequence). The CDR3 consists of 13 residues. The V and J ends lost 5 bases and 2 bases respectively, with 9 bases between them. In DNA, the CDR3 is TGTGCCAGCAGTCTACAGGGTAACACTGAAGCTTTCTTT. Its translation: CASSLQGNTEAFF.

V usage is TRBV10-2 and J usage is TRBJ2-3; weak D call: TRBD2 (7 bases). The CDR3 covers 15 residues. Trimming cost V 3 bases and J 5 bases, with 15 bases left between them. Germline V lookup: CDR1 WSHSY, CDR2 SAAADI. For the CDR3, the DNA is TGCGCCAGCAGTGATCCGGGGGGCCGGGGAGATACGCAGTATTTT. Encoded protein: CASSDPGGRGDTQYF.

J is TRBJ1-2 and V is TRBV27; 7 nucleotides agree with TRBD1. V was clipped by 5 bases and J by 6 bases; unmatched bases: 9. CDR1 and CDR2 (germline): MNHEY, SMNVEV (reference sequence). This CDR3 comprises 14 residues. The CDR3 DNA reads as TGTGCCAGCAGTCCACAGGGGACGGCCCATGGCTACACCTTC. This codes for CASSPQGTAHGYTF.

This chain connects TRBV2 to TRBJ2-5, with a possible D match to TRBD1 (7 bases). Germline V lookup: CDR1 SNHLY, CDR2 FYNNEI. The CDR3 length is 15 residues. V was pared by 2 bases and J by 4 bases, with 14 bases between. CDR3 in DNA: TGTGCCAGCAGTGAACTAGCGAGGGGGCGAGAGACCCAGTACTTC. Translating it yields CASSELARGRETQYF.

The V and J genes are TRBV5-5 and TRBJ1-1; D uncertain. Germline CDR1 and CDR2: SGHKS and YYEKEE (reference sequence). The CDR3 covers 13 residues. Trimming stripped 0 bases from V and 0 bases from J, with 3 bases between. The CDR3 reads CASSLGVNTEAFF. In nucleotides, the CDR3 is TGTGCCAGCAGCTTGGGCGTGAACACTGAAGCTTTCTTT.

V and J are TRBV11-2 and TRBJ2-2; the match to TRBD2 covers 9 bases. The CDR3 consists of 16 residues. From germline, CDR1 is SGHAT and CDR2 FQNNGV. J was trimmed by 0 bases and V by 1 base; bases with no gene match: 0. CDR3 nucleotides: TGTGCCAGCAGCTTAGCTAGCGGGGCGAACACCGGGGAGCTGTTTTTT. This translates into CASSLASGANTGELFF.

The chain uses TRBV11-2 and TRBJ1-3, with D tentatively TRBD1 (6 bases). This CDR3 region has 16 residues. V lost 5 bases and J lost 3, with 17 bases in between. Looked up from germline, CDR1 is SGHAT and CDR2 is FQNNGV. This chain's CDR3 is CASSPNPGVDGNTIYF. The DNA for the CDR3 is TGTGCCAGCAGCCCAAACCCAGGGGTGGATGGAAACACCATATATTTT.